The source of this T cell receptor beta chain is a study of blood T cell repertoires in COVID-19. Sequenced by immunoSEQ multiplex PCR; TCRdb stores in-frame clones only, minus some. Counted here are about 130,000 clones, roughly 80% occurring once; the ten biggest clones make up approximately 5.2%. Trimming at V came to 6 bases and at J to 0 bases, leaving 13 bases not matched to a gene. The CDR3 covers 18 residues. This TCR derives from a woman between 65 and 79 years old with COVID-19, enrolled during active disease. This chain links TRBV23-1 with TRBJ1-1, with 10 bases lining up with TRBD1. TRBV23-1 is assigned to the ORF class and has an uncertain function. The specimen was peripheral blood. The CDR3 is CASRLSRDRGSMNTEAFF. The CDR3 DNA reads TGCGCCAGCAGGCTGTCCCGGGACAGGGGATCTATGAACACTGAAGCTTTCTTT.